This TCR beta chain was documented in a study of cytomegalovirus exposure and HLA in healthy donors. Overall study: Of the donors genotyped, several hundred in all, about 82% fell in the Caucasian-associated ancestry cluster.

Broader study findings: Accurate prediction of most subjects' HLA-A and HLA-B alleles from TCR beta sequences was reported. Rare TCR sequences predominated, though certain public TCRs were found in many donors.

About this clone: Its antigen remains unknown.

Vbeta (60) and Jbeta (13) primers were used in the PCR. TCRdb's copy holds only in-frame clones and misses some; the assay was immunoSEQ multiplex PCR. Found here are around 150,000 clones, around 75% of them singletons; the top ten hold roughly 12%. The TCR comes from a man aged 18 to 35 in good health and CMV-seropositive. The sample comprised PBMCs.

CDR3 nucleotides: TGTGCCAGCAGCCCCCCAGAGGGGGCAGGCCGGGGCTACACCTTC. It specifies CASSPPEGAGRGYTF. This rearrangement joins TRBV5-4 to TRBJ1-2, with 7 bases matching TRBD1. This CDR3 region has 15 residues. Germline V gives CDR1 SGHNT, CDR2 YYREEE (reference sequence). Trimming took 4 bases from V and 8 from J; bases not matched to a gene: 14.